A selection of T cell receptor beta chains follows, all from one sample in a study of blood T cell repertoires in COVID-19. Produced via immunoSEQ multiplex PCR; TCRdb's table is partial and in-frame only. The sample lists 8,000 to 10,000 clones; around 80% were seen once. Sequenced sample: peripheral blood. These receptors all stem from a human donor in a cohort sampled during active COVID-19. Each CDR3 is given with its conserved first and last residue. The order of the fields is CDR3 protein, V gene.

CDR3aa: CASSYGQGVYGYTF
v_gene: TRBV7-9

CDR3aa: CASSYASGTGGPIPYDEQFF
v_gene: TRBV28

CDR3aa: CASSGQGGSPLHF
v_gene: TRBV19

CDR3aa: CASSHRGATYGYTF
v_gene: TRBV6-2/TRBV6-3

CDR3aa: CASSLGGQTEAFF
v_gene: TRBV7-8

CDR3aa: CASSLVAGDYEQYF
v_gene: TRBV5-5

CDR3aa: CASSGDRGWDQPQHF
v_gene: TRBV25-1

CDR3aa: CASSVGLGREYGYTF
v_gene: TRBV9

CDR3aa: CASSEQGYSPLHF
v_gene: TRBV12-3/TRBV12-4

CDR3aa: CASSETGGPRLVWETQYF
v_gene: TRBV6-1

CDR3aa: CASTRGPTDTQYF
v_gene: TRBV11-2

CDR3aa: CASRSRDRDYQPQHF
v_gene: TRBV19

CDR3aa: CASSQDPGGEYF
v_gene: TRBV7-8

CDR3aa: CASSPIDRASGGANVLTF
v_gene: TRBV6-2/TRBV6-3

CDR3aa: CASSLYGEVYGYTF
v_gene: TRBV11-1

CDR3aa: CASSRQGYTDTQYF
v_gene: TRBV6-5

CDR3aa: CAISESTGGASNEQFF
v_gene: TRBV10-3

CDR3aa: CASTDRGRGNTEAFF
v_gene: TRBV2

CDR3aa: CAWRAGGSISYNEQFF
v_gene: TRBV30

CDR3aa: CASSYSGTGVPETQYF
v_gene: TRBV6-5